The 30 T cell receptor beta chains in this list originate from one sample, sequenced in a study of T cells in Graves' hyperthyroidism and ophthalmopathy. The investigators amplified TCR beta CDR3 regions from RNA transcripts. HTBI primers were the set used in a first-round RT-PCR of the TCR CDR3. TCRdb reprocessed the multiplex PCR reads via MiXCR and lists one record per CDR3 protein. The sample lists around 690,000 distinct CDR3 sequences, roughly 17% seen once, with less than 20% in the top ten. Material for sequencing was blood. Receptors originate from a man aged 50 to 60 with Graves' hyperthyroidism.

The rearrangement links TRBV14 to TRBJ2-1, with 10 bases identical to TRBD1. CDR1 is SGHDN and CDR2 is FVKESK in the germline V gene. V gave up 6 bases and J gave up 10 bases; unmatched junction bases: 9. The CDR3 contains 14 residues. DNA for the CDR3: TGTGCCAGCAGACCGGGACAGGGGAGGAGAGAGCAGTTCTTC. Protein sequence: CASRPGQGRREQFF.

This clonotype was detected a few times. The gene calls are TRBV5-5 and TRBJ2-7, with D hard to call. The V and J ends lost 4 bases and 0 bases respectively, with 17 bases between them. The CDR3 totals 16 residues. The germline V gene has CDR1 SGHKS and CDR2 YYEKEE (reference sequence). DNA for the CDR3: TGTGCCAGCAGCGCCGGATCCGCCCATGGCTCCTACGAGCAGTACTTC. As protein: CASSAGSAHGSYEQYF.

The J gene is TRBJ1-1, the V gene TRBV28; TRBD1 matches 7 bases. Trimming took 5 bases from V and 3 from J; bases not matched to a gene: 6. This CDR3 is 14 amino acids long. Looked up from germline, CDR1 is MDHEN and CDR2 is SYDVKM. The CDR3 region is CASSGQVEDTEAFF. For the CDR3, the DNA is TGTGCCAGCAGTGGACAGGTAGAGGACACTGAAGCTTTCTTT.

The CDR3 nucleotides read TGTGCCAGCAGTTATGGTTGGGCTGGGGCCAACGTCCTGACTTTC. Residues: CASSYGWAGANVLTF. The rearrangement joins TRBV6-2 or TRBV6-3 to TRBJ2-6, with D unclear. With 3 bases removed from V and 2 bases from J, the gap between germline ends came to 8 bases. CDR3 length: 15 residues. Per the germline V gene, CDR1 is MNHEY and CDR2 is SVGEGT.

This clonotype was recorded a few times. V and J are TRBV19 and TRBJ2-1; maybe TRBD2 (6 bases). CDR1 is LNHDA, CDR2 SQIVND, per germline (reference sequence). V was trimmed by 3 bases and J by 3 bases, leaving 9 bases between them. The CDR3 length is 14 residues. CDR3 coding DNA: TGTGCCAGTAGTATCATGGGGGGCTACAATGAGCAGTTCTTC. This sequence encodes CASSIMGGYNEQFF.

The V and J genes are TRBV4-1 and TRBJ2-6; D call uncertain. Per the germline V gene, CDR1 is MGHRA and CDR2 is YSYEKL. The CDR3 spans 19 residues. V lost 2 bases, J lost 0 bases, and 17 bases lay in between. CDR3: CASSQPMGGGSSGANVLTF. As DNA, the CDR3 is TGCGCCAGCAGCCAACCGATGGGCGGTGGTAGCTCTGGGGCCAACGTCCTGACTTTC.

This clonotype was seen at least ten times. The genes are TRBV30 and TRBJ2-5; tentatively, D is TRBD2 (7 bases). Trimming left V 1 base short and J 2 bases short, with 26 bases between. This CDR3 comprises 19 residues. Germline lookup yields CDR1 GTSNPN and CDR2 SVGIG (reference sequence). CDR3 in amino acids: CAWSGGGYALWALQETQYF. The DNA for the CDR3 is TGTGCCTGGAGTGGGGGGGGCTATGCTTTGTGGGCCTTGCAAGAGACCCAGTACTTC.

This clonotype was counted a few times. This sequence joins TRBV27 and TRBJ2-7; no definite D call. Germline V lookup: CDR1 MNHEY, CDR2 SMNVEV (reference sequence). Trimming pared 0 bases from V and 2 bases from J, leaving 17 bases between. The CDR3 totals 17 residues. CDR3 in amino acids: CASSLSRSSYVTYEQYF. The CDR3 region has the DNA TGTGCCAGCAGTTTATCTCGAAGTTCTTACGTTACCTACGAGCAGTACTTC.

The J gene is TRBJ2-1, the V gene TRBV7-9; 12 bases map to TRBD2. The V gene's germline CDR1 is SEHNR and CDR2 FQNEAQ (reference sequence). CDR3 length: 15 residues. V gave up 5 bases and J gave up 8 bases; unmatched junction bases: 7. The DNA of the CDR3 is TGTGCCAGCAGCCTTACTAGCGGGAGGTACCATGAGCAGTTCTTC. Translating gives CASSLTSGRYHEQFF.

This clonotype was observed at least ten times. As DNA, the CDR3 is TGTGCCAGCAGCTTTCAGCGAGGGGATGAAAAACTGTTTTTT. Protein: CASSFQRGDEKLFF. This chain uses TRBV7-2 with TRBJ1-4; a weak D match, TRBD1 (5 bases). Trimming stripped 3 bases from V and 6 bases from J, with 11 bases between. The CDR3 consists of 14 residues. Germline V lookup: CDR1 SGHTA, CDR2 FQGNSA.

The chain uses TRBV6-1 and TRBJ1-5, with D tentatively TRBD1 (5 bases). The V and J ends lost 2 bases and 3 bases respectively, with 8 bases between them. Germline V gives CDR1 MNHNS, CDR2 SASEGT. The CDR3 has 14 residues. For the CDR3, the DNA is TGTGCCAGCAGTGAACAGGGCTTCAATCAGCCCCAGCATTTT. It is translated as CASSEQGFNQPQHF.

The sample holds many counts of this clonotype. This sequence joins TRBV9 and TRBJ2-5; no clear D. CDR1 SGDLS and CDR2 YYNGEE come from the germline V gene. With 0 bases removed from V and 8 bases from J, the gap between germline ends came to 11 bases. The CDR3 is 13 amino acids. The CDR3 protein is CASSVESGGTQYF. In DNA, the CDR3 is TGTGCCAGCAGCGTAGAGTCCGGTGGTACCCAGTACTTC.

This clonotype was picked up many times. V usage is TRBV28 and J usage is TRBJ1-6; 8 bases fit TRBD1. V lost 10 bases to trimming and J lost 4 bases; unmatched junction nucleotides: 6. The CDR3 covers 14 residues. Germline V gene sequence: CDR1 MDHEN, CDR2 SYDVKM. This chain's CDR3 is CAITDRAYNSPLHF. In DNA, the CDR3 is TGTGCCATAACGGACAGGGCTTATAATTCACCCCTCCACTTT.

This chain joins TRBV6-5 and TRBJ2-6; D uncertain. Trimming removed 2 bases from V and 1 base from J, with 6 bases in between. CDR1 and CDR2 (germline): MNHEY, SVGAGI. The CDR3 is 15 amino acids. The CDR3 is CASSYGYSGANVLTF. The DNA for the CDR3 is TGTGCCAGCAGTTACGGGTATTCTGGGGCCAACGTCCTGACTTTC.

The sample holds many counts of this clonotype. The chain joins TRBV30 to TRBJ1-1; no clear D. V lost 1 base and J lost 1, with 13 bases in between. Germline CDR1 GTSNPN, CDR2 SVGIG (reference sequence). The length of the CDR3 is 15 residues. CDR3 coding DNA: TGTGCCTGGAGTGCCCCAGAGTTGGGGAACACTGAAGCTTTCTTT. As protein: CAWSAPELGNTEAFF.

This sequence joins TRBV7-9 and TRBJ1-1; D ambiguous. Trimming took off 0 bases at V and 4 bases at J, with 9 bases between the two ends. CDR1 SEHNR and CDR2 FQNEAQ come from the germline V gene (reference sequence). The CDR3 contains 14 residues. The CDR3 DNA is TGTGCCAGCAGCTTAGCGTGGGCGGCCACTGAAGCTTTCTTT. Translated: CASSLAWAATEAFF.

This clonotype came up a few times. This chain uses TRBV5-1 with TRBJ2-3; D possibly corresponds to TRBD1 (6 bases). This CDR3 has 16 residues. The ends were cut back, 8 bases at V and 6 bases at J, with 25 bases in the middle. Per germline, CDR1 SGHRS and CDR2 YFSETQ. The chain's CDR3 is CARPVTGRGLGDTQYF. CDR3 sequence (DNA): TGCGCCAGACCCGTCACGGGCAGGGGTCTAGGGGATACGCAGTATTTT.

This clonotype has at least ten counts. The J gene is TRBJ1-6, the V gene TRBV2; D is possibly TRBD1 (5 bases). The CDR3 is made up of 16 amino acids. CDR1 and CDR2 (germline): SNHLY, FYNNEI. V was shortened by 1 base and J by 5 bases, with 12 bases between the two germline ends. The CDR3 DNA follows: TGTGCCAGCAGTGAAGAAGTCCCAGGGAATAATTCACCCCTCCACTTT. Protein: CASSEEVPGNNSPLHF.

The J gene is TRBJ2-7, the V gene TRBV7-9; 9 positions agree with TRBD1. The V and J ends lost 3 bases and 2 bases, in that order; junction bases with no gene match: 14. This CDR3 spans 18 amino acids. Germline lookup yields CDR1 SEHNR and CDR2 FQNEAQ (reference sequence). CDR3 coding DNA: TGTGCCAGCAGCTTCGAGGACTTGGGACAGGGCATACCCTACGAGCAGTACTTC. Its translation: CASSFEDLGQGIPYEQYF.

The J gene is TRBJ2-3, the V gene TRBV5-1; D is unclear. This CDR3 comprises 16 residues. Germline V gene sequence: CDR1 SGHRS, CDR2 YFSETQ. The V end lost 4 bases, the J end lost 0 bases, and 15 bases lay between the germline ends. The CDR3 DNA reads TGCGCCAGCAGCCCAGCCGGCCAGCGCAGCACAGATACGCAGTATTTT. Translated, it gives CASSPAGQRSTDTQYF.

The V and J genes are TRBV20-1 and TRBJ2-7; TRBD2 agrees at 7 bases. Germline V CDR1 and CDR2: DFQATT, SNEGSKA (reference sequence). The CDR3 consists of 16 residues. V was clipped by 0 bases and J by 5 bases; unmatched bases: 13. CDR3 DNA sequence: TGCAGTGCTAGAGATCTGGCGGGAGAGGAGAGTAACGAGCAGTACTTC. It codes for CSARDLAGEESNEQYF.

The chain employs TRBV28 and TRBJ2-1, with TRBD2 matching 9 bases. Looked up from germline, CDR1 is MDHEN and CDR2 is SYDVKM. This CDR3 spans 15 amino acids. The V and J ends lost 7 bases and 6 bases, in that order; junction bases with no gene match: 10. CDR3 in amino acids: CASTSAAGGGNEQFF. CDR3 sequence (DNA): TGTGCCAGCACCTCCGCAGCGGGAGGAGGCAATGAGCAGTTCTTC.

There are a few counts of this clonotype. CDR3 protein: CSARQGTNRGTEAFF. DNA of the CDR3: TGCAGTGCTAGACAGGGGACGAATAGGGGGACTGAAGCTTTCTTT. This chain connects TRBV20-1 to TRBJ1-1; possibly TRBD1 for D (6 bases). Germline V gives CDR1 DFQATT, CDR2 SNEGSKA (reference sequence). This CDR3 region has 15 residues. Trimming removed 2 bases at V and 5 bases at J, with 18 bases between.

The chain joins TRBV5-6 to TRBJ2-7, with D perhaps matching TRBD1 (7 bases). The V gene's germline CDR1 is SGHDT and CDR2 YYEEEE. The CDR3 length is 15 residues. V was trimmed by 3 bases and J by 3 bases, leaving 16 bases between them. CDR3 in amino acids: CASSSLRDSDYEQYF. As DNA, the CDR3 is TGTGCCAGCAGCTCCCTGCGGGACAGTGACTACGAGCAGTACTTC.

Many counts were recorded for this clonotype. This chain links TRBV5-1 with TRBJ2-2; D unclear. The length of the CDR3 is 15 residues. The germline CDR1 and CDR2 sequences are SGHRS and YFSETQ. V dropped 2 bases and J dropped 1 base, with 9 bases sitting between them. The CDR3 nucleotides are TGCGCCAGCAGCTTTTCTTTGCTGAACACCGGGGAGCTGTTTTTT. Protein sequence: CASSFSLLNTGELFF.

There are many counts of this clonotype. This chain uses TRBV3-1 with TRBJ2-7, with unresolved D. There are 11 residues in the CDR3. V was trimmed by 2 bases and J by 6 bases, leaving 5 bases between them. Germline V CDR1 and CDR2: LGHDT, YNNKEL (reference sequence). In DNA, the CDR3 is TGTGCCAGCAGCCAATCTTCCGAGCAGTACTTC. Amino acid sequence: CASSQSSEQYF.

A few counts support this clonotype. The chain couples TRBV19 to TRBJ2-3; the D is unclear. The CDR3 covers 13 residues. V was pared by 3 bases and J by 6 bases, with 10 bases between. Germline CDR1 is LNHDA and CDR2 is SQIVND (reference sequence). CDR3 protein: CASSIRPGDTQYF. The CDR3 nucleotides read TGTGCCAGTAGTATTCGTCCAGGTGATACGCAGTATTTT.

In its sample, this clonotype was seen many times. The rearrangement joins TRBV6-1 to TRBJ1-4, with D uncertain. Germline assignment: CDR1 MNHNS and CDR2 SASEGT. CDR3 length: 14 amino acids. Trimming took 6 bases from V and 0 from J, leaving 8 bases between them. CDR3 amino acids: CASSSYPTNEKLFF. CDR3 bases: TGTGCCAGCAGCTCGTATCCAACTAATGAAAAACTGTTTTTT.

Turning to this clonotype: A read error may account for a junction end that differs from germline. CDR3 DNA sequence: TGTGCTAGCAGCTTAGCACTACAGGGCACCTACGAGCAGTACTTC. Its translation is CASSLALQGTYEQYF. V and J are TRBV7-9 and TRBJ2-7; perhaps TRBD1 as D (6 bases). CDR3 size: 15 residues. The germline V gene has CDR1 SEHNR and CDR2 FQNEAQ (reference sequence).

The rearrangement joins TRBV5-6 to TRBJ1-5; D is possibly TRBD1 (6 bases). V gave up 4 bases and J gave up 5 bases, with 19 bases separating them. CDR3 size: 16 residues. The V gene's germline CDR1 is SGHDT and CDR2 YYEEEE. CDR3 region: CASSRMQGRDHQPQHF. The CDR3 coding sequence is TGTGCCAGCAGCAGAATGCAGGGGAGGGACCATCAGCCCCAGCATTTT. Variable domain in full (rest from reference TRBV5-6 and TRBJ1-5): DAGVTQSPTHLIKTRGQQVTLRCSPKSGHDTVSWYQQALGQGPQFIFQYYEEEERQRGNFPDRFSGHQFPNYSSELNVNALLLGDSALYLCASSRMQGRDHQPQHFGDGTRLSIL.